These 2 T cell receptor beta chains were sequenced from one sample in a study of blood T cells in healthy people across ages. Sample-barcoded 5' priming and a J-beta primer mix drove a second PCR of about 6 to 12 cycles. TCRdb recomputed calls from the 5' RACE reads with MiXCR, one row per CDR3 protein. Seen here are about 640,000 distinct CDR3 sequences, 58% observed once, and the top ten hold over 30%. Material for sequencing was blood. The receptors here all came from a man in his 60s in good health.

The chain combines TRBV10-3 with TRBJ2-3; a possible D gene is TRBD1 (6 bases). CDR3 size: 18 residues. Germline CDR1 is ENHRY and CDR2 is SYGVKD. Trimming cost V 11 bases and J 6 bases, with 33 bases left between them. CDR3 nucleotide sequence: TGTGCCTCCCAGAGTGGGCTGAGGACAGCCCGACCGGTGGATACGCAGTATTTT. Translating it yields CASQSGLRTARPVDTQYF.

V usage is TRBV11-3 and J usage is TRBJ2-1; TRBD1 agrees at 7 bases. The junction had 13 bases not matched to a gene; V was cut back by 5 bases and J by 9 bases. The germline CDR1 and CDR2 sequences are SGHNT and YENEEA. The length of the CDR3 is 15 residues. CDR3 sequence (DNA): TGTGCCAGCAGCCCTGGGGGCCATCGGACAGGTGAGCAGTTCTTC. Its translation is CASSPGGHRTGEQFF.